The 17 T cell receptor beta chains below come from one sample, sequenced in a study of cytomegalovirus exposure and HLA in healthy donors. The PCR was carried out with 60 Vbeta primers and 13 Jbeta primers. Assay used: immunoSEQ multiplex PCR; TCRdb lists only in-frame clones, some missing. Of approximately 86,000 clones listed, about two thirds were seen once; the top ten hold just over 8%. The sample comprised PBMCs. The receptors stem from a man in his 60s in good health and CMV-seronegative.

This chain joins TRBV5-1 and TRBJ2-7, with 10 bases lining up with TRBD1. With 5 bases clipped from V and 5 bases from J, the junction kept 7 bases outside the gene matches. This CDR3 region has 14 residues. Germline CDR1 SGHRS, CDR2 YFSETQ. The CDR3 region has the DNA TGCGCCAGCAGTCCGGGACAGGGGATAAACGAGCAGTACTTC. It encodes CASSPGQGINEQYF.

This chain connects TRBV5-4 to TRBJ1-1; D perhaps matches TRBD1 (6 bases). The germline CDR1 and CDR2 sequences are SGHNT and YYREEE (reference sequence). The V end lost 4 bases, the J end lost 4 bases, and 20 bases lay between the germline ends. The CDR3 consists of 16 residues. CDR3 protein: CASSLELPGQVTEAFF. CDR3 bases: TGTGCCAGCAGCCTCGAATTACCGGGACAAGTCACTGAAGCTTTCTTT.

CDR3 DNA: TGTGCCAGCAGCGAATTCCGGGACAGGAGCTCCTACGAGCAGTACTTC. Residues: CASSEFRDRSSYEQYF. The chain couples TRBV5-4 to TRBJ2-7; 8 positions match TRBD1. This CDR3 is 16 amino acids long. Germline CDR1 SGHNT, CDR2 YYREEE (reference sequence). Losses at the gene ends were 4 bases for V and 0 bases for J; bases not matched to a gene: 9. The full variable domain, completed using reference TRBV5-4 and TRBJ2-7, is ETGVTQSPTHLIKTRGQQVTLRCSSQSGHNTVSWYQQALGQGPQFIFQYYREEENGRGNFPPRFSGLQFPNYSSELNVNALELDDSALYLCASSEFRDRSSYEQYFGPGTRLTVT.

This clone was observed once. The chain uses TRBV28 and TRBJ1-2, with TRBD1 identical over 7 bases. CDR1 and CDR2 from the germline V gene are MDHEN and SYDVKM. This CDR3 spans 13 amino acids. The junction had 5 bases not matched to a gene; V was cut back by 4 bases and J by 6 bases. The CDR3 region has the DNA TGTGCCAGCAGTTCCGACAGGGCGGATGGCTACACCTTC. This translates into CASSSDRADGYTF.

The table lists this clone with a few counts. The chain couples TRBV5-1 to TRBJ2-7; 9 bases are a match to TRBD2. There are 13 residues in the CDR3. Trimming cost V 0 bases and J 9 bases; bases outside gene matches: 4. Germline V gives CDR1 SGHRS, CDR2 YFSETQ. The CDR3, as DNA: TGCGCCAGCAGCTTGGTAGCGGGAGTGGGGCAGTACTTC. Its translation is CASSLVAGVGQYF.

The chain has TRBV4-3 and TRBJ1-4, with a tentative D call TRBD1 (6 bases). Trimming took 4 bases from V and 7 from J, leaving 13 bases between them. The length of the CDR3 is 14 residues. Germline V gene sequence: CDR1 LGHNA, CDR2 YSLEER. In DNA, the CDR3 is TGCGCCAGCAGCCGAGGACAGTCCCGTGAAAAACTGTTTTTT. Protein sequence: CASSRGQSREKLFF.

The V call is TRBV13, the J call TRBJ2-1, with D possibly matching TRBD1 (7 bases). Germline assignment: CDR1 PRHDT and CDR2 FYEKMQ (reference sequence). V lost 2 bases, J lost 6 bases, and 14 bases lay in between. The CDR3 is 15 residues long. CDR3 DNA sequence: TGTGCCAGCAGCTTAAGGAGGGGGCCAGGCAATGAGCAGTTCTTC. It yields the protein CASSLRRGPGNEQFF.

V usage is TRBV7-2 and J usage is TRBJ2-2, with 13 positions matching TRBD2. The CDR3 length is 15 residues. Germline CDR1 SGHTA, CDR2 FQGNSA. Germline trimming cut 5 bases from V and 8 bases from J; bases unmatched to any gene: 5. CDR3 protein: CASSRRTSGRGELFF. The CDR3 coding sequence is TGTGCCAGCAGCCGGCGGACTAGCGGGAGAGGGGAGCTGTTTTTT.

This clone showed up just once. This rearrangement joins TRBV19 to TRBJ2-5, with no clear D. The J call may be in error: the DNA end matches TRBJ2-7 better. The CDR3 extends over 14 amino acids. Germline values: CDR1 LNHDA, CDR2 SQIVND (reference sequence). CDR3 in amino acids: CASRESPSSYEQYF. In DNA form, the CDR3 reads TGTGCCAGTAGGGAGAGTCCGAGCTCCTACGAGCAGTACTTC.

Remarks on this clone: Other nucleotide sequences from this sample produce the same CDR3. The chain uses TRBV6-5 and TRBJ2-7; 7 bases agree with TRBD1. Germline V CDR1 and CDR2: MNHEY, SVGAGI. This CDR3 is 15 amino acids long. The trim removed 2 bases at V and 3 bases at J, leaving 7 bases unmatched. CDR3 DNA: TGTGCCAGCAGTTACGACACAGGGGAACTCTACGAGCAGTACTTC. Translation: CASSYDTGELYEQYF.

The chain couples TRBV18 to TRBJ2-6, with D unresolved. Trimming stripped 5 bases from V and 2 bases from J, with 13 bases between. Germline values: CDR1 KGHSH, CDR2 LQKENI. This CDR3 comprises 16 residues. The CDR3 loop reads CASSTTGLPGANVLTF. The CDR3 DNA is TGTGCCAGCTCAACGACGGGTCTTCCTGGGGCCAACGTCCTGACTTTC.

This sequence joins TRBV7-9 and TRBJ2-7, with 9 bases fitting TRBD2. This CDR3 spans 15 amino acids. Germline V lookup: CDR1 SEHNR, CDR2 FQNEAQ (reference sequence). J gave up 6 bases and V 1 base, and 7 bases lay outside the gene matches. The CDR3 bases are TGTGCCAGCAGCTTAGTTGCGGGAGGGTCCCTCGAGCAGTACTTC. This gives the protein CASSLVAGGSLEQYF.

This clone was counted between two and nine times. CDR3 in amino acids: CASSLRQGLAGNTIYF. CDR3 nucleotide sequence: TGTGCCAGCAGCTTAAGACAGGGGTTGGCTGGAAACACCATATATTTT. The J gene is TRBJ1-3, the V gene TRBV5-6; 8 positions agree with TRBD1. V lost 2 bases, J lost 2 bases, and 6 bases stayed unmatched. Germline CDR1 is SGHDT and CDR2 is YYEEEE. This CDR3 contains 16 residues.

This clone has just a few counts. The chain is built from TRBV7-6 and TRBJ2-5; D remains unclear. The CDR3 loop spans 13 amino acids. V was trimmed by 1 base and J by 4 bases, leaving 7 bases between them. Germline CDR1 and CDR2: SGHVS and FNYEAQ. The DNA for the CDR3 is TGTGCCAGCAGCTTAGTGTCGGGAGAGACCCAGTACTTC. Its translation is CASSLVSGETQYF.

V gene TRBV10-1 combines with J gene TRBJ2-1; 10 bases align to TRBD1. Per germline, CDR1 WNHNN and CDR2 SYGVQD (reference sequence). The CDR3 runs to 17 residues. With 3 bases clipped from V and 1 base from J, the junction kept 6 bases outside the gene matches. The CDR3 region has the DNA TGCGCCAGCAGTGATTTGGGGACAGGGGTTTCCTACAATGAGCAGTTCTTC. This codes for CASSDLGTGVSYNEQFF.

The chain is built from TRBV6-1 and TRBJ2-7; 10 positions agree with TRBD2. Germline CDR1 MNHNS, CDR2 SASEGT. The CDR3 contains 15 residues. Trimming cost V 5 bases and J 0 bases; bases outside gene matches: 4. The CDR3 protein is CASSSSGGFSYEQYF. The DNA of the CDR3 is TGTGCCAGCAGTAGTAGCGGGGGGTTCTCCTACGAGCAGTACTTC.

As for this clone: The junction does not match germline at one end; this may be a read error. The chain couples TRBV12-5 to TRBJ1-2; no reliable D call. This CDR3 region has 11 residues. Per the germline V gene, CDR1 is LGHNT and CDR2 is FRNRAP. The CDR3 sequence: CAPTEGYGYPF. CDR3 sequence (DNA): TGTGCCCCAACGGAGGGCTATGGCTACCCCTTC.